The 30 T cell receptor beta chains reported below all come from one sample, sequenced in a study of regulatory T cells in long-lasting Graves disease. Through Arm-PCR of CDR3 regions and iRepertoire HTBI primers, TCR beta libraries were built. Via MiXCR, TCRdb re-called the multiplex PCR reads, giving one row per CDR3 protein. The table shows 680,000 or so distinct CDR3 sequences, with about 15% occurring only once. The time point here: newly diagnosed GD, antithyroid drugs for less than 3 months. The TCR library was prepared using RNA isolated from PBMCs. The data also belong to a second study, concerning T cells in Graves' hyperthyroidism and ophthalmopathy.

Specimen: peripheral blood mononuclear cells (PBMCs), collected at new diagnosis, from a patient treated with antithyroid drugs. The receptors derive from a woman aged 25-40 years with Graves disease.

This clonotype was counted ten times or more. This chain connects TRBV27 to TRBJ1-1; 8 nucleotides align to TRBD1. CDR1 and CDR2 from the germline V gene are MNHEY and SMNVEV (reference sequence). V lost 5 bases, J lost 1 base, and 6 bases stayed unmatched. This CDR3 has 15 residues. The CDR3 coding sequence is TGTGCCAGCAGTCATACAGGGGGGGCGAACACTGAAGCTTTCTTT. It yields the protein CASSHTGGANTEAFF.

This clonotype was counted at least ten times. CDR3 sequence: CASSSGGSYNEQFF. DNA for the CDR3: TGTGCCAGCAGCTCAGGTGGGTCCTACAATGAGCAGTTCTTC. This chain uses TRBV28 with TRBJ2-1, with D unresolved. V was trimmed by 6 bases and J by 1 base, leaving 10 bases between them. The V gene's germline CDR1 is MDHEN and CDR2 SYDVKM. CDR3 length equals 14 residues.

This clonotype appeared a few times. The rearrangement uses TRBV7-9 and TRBJ2-2; 13 nucleotides match TRBD2. With V trimmed by 6 bases and J by 7 bases, 5 bases remained unmatched. The V gene's germline CDR1 is SEHNR and CDR2 FQNEAQ (reference sequence). The CDR3 spans 15 residues. CDR3 region: CASRGLAGVGGELFF. The CDR3, as DNA: TGTGCCAGCAGAGGACTAGCGGGAGTCGGCGGGGAGCTGTTTTTT.

This clonotype appeared a few times. The V and J genes are TRBV2 and TRBJ2-6; TRBD1 matches at 7 bases. The CDR3 length is 16 residues. V lost 7 bases to trimming and J lost 3 bases; unmatched junction nucleotides: 9. From germline, CDR1 is SNHLY and CDR2 FYNNEI. The CDR3 sequence is CASTRTGLIGANVLTF. CDR3 bases: TGTGCCAGCACCCGGACAGGCCTAATTGGGGCCAACGTCCTGACTTTC.

The V call is TRBV28, the J call TRBJ2-1; tentatively, D is TRBD2 (7 bases). The CDR3 runs to 16 residues. Germline loops: CDR1 MDHEN, CDR2 SYDVKM. V was shortened by 7 bases and J by 0 bases, with 16 bases between the two germline ends. The CDR3 loop reads CASKLGGGGSYNEQFF. CDR3 nucleotides: TGTGCCAGCAAGTTGGGGGGAGGGGGCTCCTACAATGAGCAGTTCTTC.

The rearrangement links TRBV6-2 or TRBV6-3 to TRBJ1-5; 11 nucleotides match TRBD1. Germline V lookup: CDR1 MNHEY, CDR2 SVGEGT. CDR3 length: 18 residues. J was trimmed by 1 base and V by 8 bases; bases with no gene match: 13. Here the CDR3 reads CASCSGTGGVRSNQPQHF. The CDR3 DNA reads as TGTGCCAGCTGCTCCGGGACAGGGGGTGTCAGGAGCAATCAGCCCCAGCATTTT.

This clonotype was observed at least ten times. The chain joins TRBV27 to TRBJ1-4, with a possible D match to TRBD1 (5 bases). V lost 8 bases to trimming and J lost 0 bases, with 13 bases between them. The germline CDR1 and CDR2 sequences are MNHEY and SMNVEV (reference sequence). The CDR3 contains 15 residues. CDR3 sequence reads: CASGGWSATNEKLFF. As DNA, the CDR3 is TGTGCCAGCGGGGGTTGGTCTGCAACTAATGAAAAACTGTTTTTT.

This clonotype has more than one count but fewer than ten. An end of the junction does not agree with germline; a read error may underlie this. The chain joins TRBV28 to TRBJ2-7; 9 positions agree with TRBD1. Germline V gives CDR1 MDHEN, CDR2 SYDVKM. The CDR3 spans 16 residues. CDR3 DNA sequence: TGTGCCGGCAGTCCATCCGCCGGGACAGGGTCCTACGAGCAGTACTTC. The encoded protein is CAGSPSAGTGSYEQYF.

This clonotype occurred a few times. V usage is TRBV5-1 and J usage is TRBJ2-2; TRBD2 matches at 16 bases. V lost 1 base to trimming and J lost 7 bases; unmatched junction nucleotides: 13. CDR3 length: 20 residues. Germline assignment: CDR1 SGHRS and CDR2 YFSETQ. The CDR3 DNA follows: TGCGCCAGCAGCTTGTCCCAACCGGGACTAGCGGGAGGGCGAGGCGGGGAGCTGTTTTTT. Protein product: CASSLSQPGLAGGRGGELFF.

V and J are TRBV5-1 and TRBJ2-1; perhaps TRBD2 as D (5 bases). CDR1 SGHRS and CDR2 YFSETQ come from the germline V gene. The CDR3 is 15 amino acids. Trimming took 0 bases from V and 5 from J, leaving 12 bases between them. The CDR3 protein is CASSLGPDYHNEQFF. CDR3 nucleotides: TGCGCCAGCAGCTTGGGTCCCGACTACCACAATGAGCAGTTCTTC.

This clonotype was detected only a few times. The V call is TRBV5-8, the J call TRBJ1-1; D perhaps matches TRBD1 (6 bases). The CDR3 covers 13 residues. Germline CDR1 reads SGHTS; CDR2 reads YDEGEE. The V end was cut by 4 bases, the J end by 4 bases, with 11 bases between. The CDR3 sequence: CASSARGTTEAFF. The DNA for the CDR3 is TGTGCCAGCAGCGCGAGGGGGACCACTGAAGCTTTCTTT.

This clonotype was seen at least ten times. The chain couples TRBV12-3 or TRBV12-4 to TRBJ2-7, with D perhaps TRBD2 (6 bases). The CDR3 has 13 residues. Trimming cost V 4 bases and J 9 bases, with 16 bases left between them. CDR3 residues: CASSSGTESVQYF. The CDR3 DNA reads as TGTGCCAGCAGTTCCGGGACTGAAAGTGTGCAGTACTTC.

Ten or more counts support this clonotype. The chain employs TRBV7-2 and TRBJ1-1; 7 positions agree with TRBD1. This CDR3 region has 14 residues. The junction had 11 bases not matched to a gene; V was cut back by 9 bases and J by 4 bases. Germline V gene data show CDR1 as SGHTA and CDR2 as FQGNSA. This CDR3 reads CASKAGGQTTEAFF. The DNA of the CDR3 is TGTGCCAGTAAGGCAGGGGGACAGACCACTGAAGCTTTCTTT.

This rearrangement joins TRBV5-1 to TRBJ2-3; TRBD2 might be the D (6 bases). Trimming took 2 bases from V and 0 from J, leaving 13 bases between them. The CDR3 loop spans 16 amino acids. The germline gives CDR1 SGHRS, CDR2 YFSETQ. CDR3 DNA sequence: TGCGCCAGCAGCTTCGTGGGAGGCCTAAGCACAGATACGCAGTATTTT. It translates to CASSFVGGLSTDTQYF.

This clonotype came up a few times. Germline is not matched at one junction end, which may reflect a read error. This chain uses TRBV11-2 with TRBJ2-7, with a weak D call TRBD1 (5 bases). Germline CDR1 SGHAT, CDR2 FQNNGV. The CDR3 runs 13 residues. As DNA, the CDR3 is TGCGCCAGCAGCCAAGTCTTGACAGCCGAGCAGTACTTC. This sequence encodes CASSQVLTAEQYF.

In this sample, this clonotype turned up many times. This chain joins TRBV20-1 and TRBJ2-5, with 12 bases lining up with TRBD2. V shed 0 bases, J shed 5 bases, and the junction held 7 bases outside the gene matches. This CDR3 comprises 16 residues. Germline V lookup: CDR1 DFQATT, CDR2 SNEGSKA (reference sequence). The CDR3 region is CSARDSTSGRIETQYF. For the CDR3, the DNA is TGCAGTGCTAGAGATTCGACTAGCGGGAGAATTGAGACCCAGTACTTC.

The J gene is TRBJ1-3, the V gene TRBV29-1; D unclear. The V end was cut by 3 bases, the J end by 0 bases, with 12 bases between. The length of the CDR3 is 15 residues. Germline V gene sequence: CDR1 SQVTM, CDR2 ANQGSEA. The CDR3 region is CSVDTGSYSGNTIYF. The CDR3 DNA reads as TGCAGCGTTGATACGGGGTCTTACTCTGGAAACACCATATATTTT.

This clonotype was seen a handful of times. This rearrangement joins TRBV28 to TRBJ2-1, with 7 bases lining up with TRBD2. CDR1 is MDHEN and CDR2 is SYDVKM in the germline V gene. The V and J ends lost 3 bases and 9 bases, in that order; junction bases with no gene match: 11. The CDR3 totals 15 residues. The CDR3 here is CASSFHSAGASEQFF. In DNA, the CDR3 is TGTGCCAGCAGTTTCCACTCTGCGGGAGCTAGTGAGCAGTTCTTC.

There are many counts of this clonotype. The rearrangement links TRBV2 to TRBJ1-5; D is unresolved. V was pared by 5 bases and J by 8 bases, with 16 bases between. The CDR3 loop spans 14 amino acids. Germline CDR1 SNHLY, CDR2 FYNNEI. CDR3 in DNA: TGTGCCAGCAGTCCCCAGACACTTGGTAAGCCCCAGCATTTT. The encoded protein is CASSPQTLGKPQHF.

This chain joins TRBV5-1 and TRBJ2-3; 10 bases fit TRBD2. The CDR3 spans 16 residues. Trimming cost V 4 bases and J 4 bases; bases outside gene matches: 9. Germline CDR1 reads SGHRS; CDR2 reads YFSETQ. The CDR3 loop is CASSQAGGPVADTQYF. The CDR3 nucleotides read TGCGCCAGCAGCCAAGCGGGAGGGCCTGTAGCAGATACGCAGTATTTT.

In its sample, this clonotype was seen a few times. V is TRBV18 and J is TRBJ1-5; possibly TRBD1 for D (6 bases). Germline V CDR1 and CDR2: KGHSH, LQKENI. The V end lost 1 base, the J end lost 6 bases, and 16 bases lay between the germline ends. This CDR3 is built from 16 residues. CDR3 sequence (DNA): TGTGCCAGCTCACCACTCCCCGGGGGCGCCGGTCAGCCCCAGCATTTT. Its translation: CASSPLPGGAGQPQHF.

This rearrangement joins TRBV28 to TRBJ2-4, with a possible D match to TRBD1 (5 bases). Trimming took off 3 bases at V and 0 bases at J, with 18 bases between the two ends. Germline V gene data show CDR1 as MDHEN and CDR2 as SYDVKM. The CDR3 sequence is 18 residues long. The CDR3: CASSFSGISIRAKNIQYF. In DNA form, the CDR3 reads TGTGCCAGCAGTTTTTCAGGGATTTCGATTAGAGCCAAAAACATTCAGTACTTC.

About this clonotype itself: This could be a read error, since a much larger clone is one nucleotide away. This chain joins TRBV6-9 and TRBJ2-7, with D unclear. The germline V gene has CDR1 MNHGY and CDR2 SVAAGI. Trimming removed 4 bases at V and 1 base at J, with 11 bases between. The CDR3 covers 14 residues. CDR3 nucleotide sequence: TGTGCCAGCAGTTCCTGGGCCAAATCCTACGAGCAGTACTTC. This translates into CASSSWAKSYEQYF.

In this sample, this clonotype turned up a few times. The J gene is TRBJ1-5, the V gene TRBV2; unclear D gene. Germline V lookup: CDR1 SNHLY, CDR2 FYNNEI. There are 17 residues in the CDR3. V lost 1 base to trimming and J lost 4 bases, with 17 bases between them. This CDR3 reads CASSEGAGVYRNQPQHF. The DNA of the CDR3 is TGTGCCAGCAGTGAAGGGGCCGGCGTCTACCGAAATCAGCCCCAGCATTTT.

This clonotype occurred many times. The chain is built from TRBV28 and TRBJ2-1; 9 nucleotides line up with TRBD2. In germline, CDR1 is MDHEN, CDR2 SYDVKM. CDR3 length equals 16 residues. The V gene end was trimmed by 6 bases and the J gene end by 2 bases; junction bases not matched to a gene: 8. This chain's CDR3 is CASRGVAGEAYNEQFF. The CDR3 nucleotides read TGTGCCAGCAGGGGCGTAGCGGGAGAGGCCTACAATGAGCAGTTCTTC.

This clonotype was counted many times. CDR3 nucleotide sequence: TGCGCCAGCAGCTGGCGGCCAAGCACAGATACGCAGTATTTT. This codes for CASSWRPSTDTQYF. The chain employs TRBV5-1 and TRBJ2-3; D is ambiguous. From germline, CDR1 is SGHRS and CDR2 YFSETQ. The CDR3 loop spans 14 amino acids. Trimming stripped 3 bases from V and 0 bases from J, with 8 bases between.

This clonotype was seen only a few times. The J gene is TRBJ1-4, the V gene TRBV15, with D unresolved. This CDR3 comprises 13 residues. From germline, CDR1 is LNHNV and CDR2 YYDKDF (reference sequence). The germline V and J ends were trimmed by 5 bases and 8 bases, with 12 bases remaining between them. The CDR3 coding sequence is TGTGCCACCAGCCTCCGGATGAGCGAAAAACTGTTTTTT. Its protein product is CATSLRMSEKLFF.

This chain links TRBV14 with TRBJ2-2; the D is unclear. The CDR3 totals 15 residues. CDR1 SGHDN and CDR2 FVKESK come from the germline V gene. Trimming removed 4 bases from V and 4 bases from J, with 13 bases in between. The CDR3 sequence: CASSLTQMATGELFF. Written as DNA, the CDR3 is TGTGCCAGCAGCCTCACCCAAATGGCCACCGGGGAGCTGTTTTTT.

V and J are TRBV5-1 and TRBJ1-4; 8 bases agree with TRBD1. Germline V gene lookup returns CDR1 SGHRS and CDR2 YFSETQ. The CDR3 spans 16 residues. Trimming at V came to 0 bases and at J to 3 bases, leaving 4 bases not matched to a gene. CDR3: CASSLAPTGANEKLFF. The CDR3 nucleotides read TGCGCCAGCAGCTTGGCCCCGACAGGGGCTAATGAAAAACTGTTTTTT.

This clonotype was observed a handful of times. V is TRBV5-1 and J is TRBJ1-2; 7 nucleotides line up with TRBD1. The CDR3 contains 14 residues. Losses at the gene ends were 5 bases for V and 4 bases for J; bases not matched to a gene: 8. CDR1 SGHRS and CDR2 YFSETQ come from the germline V gene. The CDR3 spells CASRVSGGSYGYTF. CDR3 nucleotide sequence: TGCGCCAGCAGGGTTTCAGGGGGTTCCTATGGCTACACCTTC.